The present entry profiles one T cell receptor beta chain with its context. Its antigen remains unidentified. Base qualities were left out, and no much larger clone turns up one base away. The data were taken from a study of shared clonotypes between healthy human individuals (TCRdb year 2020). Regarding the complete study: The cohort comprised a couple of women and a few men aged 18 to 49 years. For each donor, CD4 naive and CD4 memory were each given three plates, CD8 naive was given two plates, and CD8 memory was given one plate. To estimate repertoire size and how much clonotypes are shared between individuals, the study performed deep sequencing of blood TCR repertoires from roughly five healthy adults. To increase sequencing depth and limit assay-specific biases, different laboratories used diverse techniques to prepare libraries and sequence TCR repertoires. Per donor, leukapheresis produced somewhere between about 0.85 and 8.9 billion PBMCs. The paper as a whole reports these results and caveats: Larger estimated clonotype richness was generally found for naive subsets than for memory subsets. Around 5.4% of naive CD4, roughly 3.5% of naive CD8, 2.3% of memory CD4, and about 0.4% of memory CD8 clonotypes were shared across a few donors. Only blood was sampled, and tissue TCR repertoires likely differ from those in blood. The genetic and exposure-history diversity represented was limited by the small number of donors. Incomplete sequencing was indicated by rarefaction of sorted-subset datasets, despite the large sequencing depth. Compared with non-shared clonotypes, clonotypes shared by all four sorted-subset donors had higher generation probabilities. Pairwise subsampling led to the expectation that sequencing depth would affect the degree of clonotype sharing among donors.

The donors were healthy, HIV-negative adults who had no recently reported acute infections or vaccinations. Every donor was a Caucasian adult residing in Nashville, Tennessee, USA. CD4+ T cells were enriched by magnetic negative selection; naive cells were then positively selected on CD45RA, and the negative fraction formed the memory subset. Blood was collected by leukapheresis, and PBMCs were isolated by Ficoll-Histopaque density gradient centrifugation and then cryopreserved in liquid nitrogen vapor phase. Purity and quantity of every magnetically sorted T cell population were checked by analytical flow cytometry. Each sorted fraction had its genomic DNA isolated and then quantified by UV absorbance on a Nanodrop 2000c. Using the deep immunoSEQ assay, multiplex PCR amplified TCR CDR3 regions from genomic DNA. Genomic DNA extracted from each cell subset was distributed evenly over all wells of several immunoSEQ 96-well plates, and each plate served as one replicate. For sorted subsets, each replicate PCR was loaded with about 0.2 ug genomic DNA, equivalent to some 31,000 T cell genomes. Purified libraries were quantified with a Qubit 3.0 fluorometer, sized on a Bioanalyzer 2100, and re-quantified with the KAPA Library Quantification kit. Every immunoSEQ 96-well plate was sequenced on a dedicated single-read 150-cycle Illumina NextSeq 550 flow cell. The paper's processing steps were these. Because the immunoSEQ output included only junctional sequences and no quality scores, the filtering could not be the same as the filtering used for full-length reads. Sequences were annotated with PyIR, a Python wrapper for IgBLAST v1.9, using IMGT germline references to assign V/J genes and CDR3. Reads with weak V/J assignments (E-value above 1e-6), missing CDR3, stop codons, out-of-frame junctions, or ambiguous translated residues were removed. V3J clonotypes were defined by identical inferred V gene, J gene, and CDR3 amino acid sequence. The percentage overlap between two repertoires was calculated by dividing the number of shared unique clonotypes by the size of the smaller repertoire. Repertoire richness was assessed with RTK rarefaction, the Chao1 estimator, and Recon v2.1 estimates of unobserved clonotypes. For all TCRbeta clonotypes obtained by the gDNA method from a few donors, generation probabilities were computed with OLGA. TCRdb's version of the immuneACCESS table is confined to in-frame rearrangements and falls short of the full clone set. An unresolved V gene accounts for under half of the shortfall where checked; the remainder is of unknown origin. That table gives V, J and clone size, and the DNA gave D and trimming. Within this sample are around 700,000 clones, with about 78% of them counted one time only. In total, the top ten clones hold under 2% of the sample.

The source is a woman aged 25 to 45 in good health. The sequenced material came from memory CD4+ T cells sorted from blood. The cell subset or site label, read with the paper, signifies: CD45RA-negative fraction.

CDR3 reads: CASRHYNQPQHF. The nucleotide sequence reads TGTGCCAGCAGACATTACAATCAGCCCCAGCATTTT. The rearranged segments are TRBV6-1 and TRBJ1-5; the D gene identity is not certain. The cysteine opens and the phenylalanine closes a CDR3 of 12 amino acids. CDR3 DNA only is kept here, 36 bases in frame from base 1. The germline ends are 6 bases apart after V is trimmed by 6 bases and J by 3 bases. CDR1 MNHNS and CDR2 SASEGT are derived from the germline V gene.